This T cell receptor beta chain is from a study of T cell responses to AZD1222 COVID-19 vaccine. General study results and limits: Spike-specific TCR breadth and depth both grew after two AZD1222 doses. The sample set comprised mostly white British donors with more females, and clonal diversity was possibly underestimated. Of the AZD1222 recipients, only 5 or 6 were seropositive at baseline. Reportedly, nearly half the spike-specific TCRs target unmutated variant regions.

Comment on this clone: Its antigen is unknown.

Clones were read by immunoSEQ multiplex PCR, and TCRdb kept only the in-frame ones, dropping some. The sample shows roughly 80,000 clones, 70% to 90% of them seen only once. Between the trimmed V and J ends, which lost 8 bases and 0 bases, there was a span of 11 bases. CDR1 and CDR2 (germline): SNHLY, FYNNEI. The CDR3 loop spans 13 amino acids. Sequenced here: peripheral blood, sampled on day 0 of MenACWY control vaccination. The rearrangement links TRBV2 to TRBJ2-7, with D unresolved. The clonotype comes from an adult in good health. The CDR3 region has the DNA TGTGCCAGCCGTGCAGGAGACTCCTACGAGCAGTACTTC. It translates to CASRAGDSYEQYF.